The rows below give T cell receptor beta chains drawn from one sample of a study of cytomegalovirus exposure and HLA in healthy donors. Libraries were prepared by immunoSEQ multiplex PCR; TCRdb keeps only in-frame clonotypes and omits some of them. The sample shows fewer than 200,000 clones, and 6.5% sits with its ten largest clones. Sequencing used PBMCs. Every receptor here comes from a man aged 25 to 40 in good health and CMV-seronegative. The CDR3 runs from the conserved cysteine through the conserved F or W. D genes are given only for firm matches.

TRBV5-4	TRBJ2-7	14	.	TGTGCCAGCAGCTTGCCAGGGGCCGGCCACGAGCAGTACTTC	CASSLPGAGHEQYF
TRBV7-6	TRBJ2-5	16	TRBD2	TGTGCCAGCAGCCTCCGAATAGCGGGATACCAAGAGACCCAGTACTTC	CASSLRIAGYQETQYF
TRBV4-1	TRBJ2-7	16	TRBD2	TGCGCCAGCAGCCAAAGAAGGTCTAGCGGGAGTTACGAGCAGTACTTC	CASSQRRSSGSYEQYF
TRBV7-6	TRBJ2-7	16	.	TGTGCCAGCAGCCCAGCCGGAGACAGAAGCTCCTACGAGCAGTACTTC	CASSPAGDRSSYEQYF
TRBV7-6	TRBJ2-3	14	.	TGTGCCAGCAGCGGTGGGACTAGCACAGATACGCAGTATTTT	CASSGGTSTDTQYF
TRBV10-3	TRBJ1-5	16	TRBD1	TGTGCCCCTACGGGACAGTCTAATAGGGGCAATCAGCCCCAGCATTTT	CAPTGQSNRGNQPQHF
TRBV18	TRBJ2-2	13	.	TGTGCCAGCTCACCAGGTCTTCGGGGGGAGCTGTTTTTT	CASSPGLRGELFF
TRBV5-1	TRBJ2-7	16	TRBD2	TGCGCCAGCAGCTTGGACGGACTAGGAAATTTTTACGAGCAGTACTTC	CASSLDGLGNFYEQYF
TRBV2	TRBJ2-7	17	.	TGTGCCAGCAGTGAACTGTCAAGGACTGTAAGCTCCTACGAGCAGTACTTC	CASSELSRTVSSYEQYF
TRBV7-9	TRBJ1-2	11	TRBD1	TGTGCCAGCAGCTCACAGGGGGCTTACACCTTC	CASSSQGAYTF
TRBV30	TRBJ1-2	13	.	TGTGCCTGGAGTTCTGGGGCATCGTGGGGCTACACCTTC	CAWSSGASWGYTF
TRBV19	TRBJ2-3	14	.	TGTGCCAGTAGGCCGGAGGCGGGCACAGATACGCAGTATTTT	CASRPEAGTDTQYF
TRBV28	TRBJ2-3	14	.	TGTGCCAGCAGGTCCCGCACGCGTACAGATACGCAGTATTTT	CASRSRTRTDTQYF
TRBV10-3	TRBJ2-2	17	TRBD1	TGTGCCATCAGTGGGAGGACAGGGGGAAATACTGCCGGGGAGCTGTTTTTT	CAISGRTGGNTAGELFF
TRBV6-5	TRBJ2-7	14	.	TGTGCCAGCACCGTCGCCGCTGGAGCCTACGAGCAGTACTTC	CASTVAAGAYEQYF
TRBV9	TRBJ2-7	14	.	TGTGCCAGCAGCGTAGATCAGGGGACCTACGAGCAGTACTTC	CASSVDQGTYEQYF
TRBV2	TRBJ2-5	15	TRBD2	TGTGCCAGCAGGACTAGCGGGGCGATTAAAGAGACCCAGTACTTC	CASRTSGAIKETQYF
TRBV5-1	TRBJ1-1	14	TRBD1	TGCGCCAGCATGTTGGGGACAGCTAACACTGAAGCTTTCTTT	CASMLGTANTEAFF
TRBV12-5	TRBJ2-7	14	TRBD2	TGTGCTAGTGGTTCGGGACTAGCGGGAGGAGTGCAGTACTTC	CASGSGLAGGVQYF
TRBV10-2	TRBJ1-5	17	.	TGCGCCAGCAGTGAATGGGGCGGCGGATATAGCAATCAGCCCCAGCATTTT	CASSEWGGGYSNQPQHF
TRBV30	TRBJ2-7	14	TRBD1	TGTGCCTGGAGGACCGGGACAGGGGTGGGCGAGCAGTACTTC	CAWRTGTGVGEQYF
TRBV5-4	TRBJ1-3	16	TRBD1	TGTGCCAGCAGCTTGGGGGACAGGGCAACAGGAAACACCATATATTTT	CASSLGDRATGNTIYF
TRBV10-3	TRBJ2-5	12	.	TGTGCCACCTCGGACAGCCAAGAGACCCAGTACTTC	CATSDSQETQYF
TRBV2	TRBJ1-3	14	TRBD1	TGTGCCAGCAGGCCAGGGACAGGTGGAAACACCATATATTTT	CASRPGTGGNTIYF
TRBV10-3	TRBJ2-3	16	TRBD2	TGTGCCATCAGTGACCCCGGGACTAGCGGGACAGATACGCAGTATTTT	CAISDPGTSGTDTQYF
TRBV5-1	TRBJ1-6	16	.	TGCGCCAGCAGCTTGGTTGGTAGCTCCTATAATTCACCCCTCCACTTT	CASSLVGSSYNSPLHF
TRBV30	TRBJ1-6	17	TRBD1	TGTGCCTGGAGCCGTACCGGGACAGGGGTCAATAATTCACCCCTCCACTTT	CAWSRTGTGVNNSPLHF
TRBV27	TRBJ2-7	12	TRBD1	TGTGCCAGCAGTCAGGGGGAGTACGAGCAGTACTTC	CASSQGEYEQYF